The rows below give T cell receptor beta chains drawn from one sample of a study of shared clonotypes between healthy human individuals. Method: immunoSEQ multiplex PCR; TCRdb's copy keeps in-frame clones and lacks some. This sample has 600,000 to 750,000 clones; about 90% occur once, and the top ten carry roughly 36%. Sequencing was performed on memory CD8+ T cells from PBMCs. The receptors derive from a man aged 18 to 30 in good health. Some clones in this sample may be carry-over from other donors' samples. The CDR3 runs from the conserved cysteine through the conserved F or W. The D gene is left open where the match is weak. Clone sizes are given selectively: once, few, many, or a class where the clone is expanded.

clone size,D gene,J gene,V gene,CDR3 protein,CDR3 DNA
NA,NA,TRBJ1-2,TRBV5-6,CASIHGTAHGYTF,TGTGCCAGCATTCACGGGACGGCTCATGGCTACACCTTC
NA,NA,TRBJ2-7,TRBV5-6,CASSLAAEITYEQYF,TGTGCCAGCAGCTTGGCGGCGGAGATCACCTACGAGCAGTACTTC
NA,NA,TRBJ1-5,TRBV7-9,CASSLAKNQPQHF,TGTGCCAGCAGCTTAGCTAAAAATCAGCCCCAGCATTTT
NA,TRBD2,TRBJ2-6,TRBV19,CASSAGFSGSGANVLTF,TGTGCCAGTAGTGCAGGGTTTAGCGGGTCTGGGGCCAACGTCCTGACTTTC
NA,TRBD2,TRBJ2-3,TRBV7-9,CASSPGLANTDTQYF,TGTGCCAGCAGCCCAGGACTAGCGAACACAGATACGCAGTATTTT
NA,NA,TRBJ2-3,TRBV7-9,CASSPPGPNFDAQYF,TGTGCCAGCAGCCCACCGGGACCCAACTTCGATGCGCAGTATTTT
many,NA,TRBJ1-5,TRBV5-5,CASSLEVSNQPQHF,TGTGCCAGCAGCTTGGAAGTTAGCAATCAGCCCCAGCATTTT
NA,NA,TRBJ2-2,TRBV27,CASSDRTGELFF,TGTGCCAGCAGCGACCGGACCGGGGAGCTGTTTTTT
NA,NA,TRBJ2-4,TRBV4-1,CASSLGLAKNIQYF,TGCGCCAGCAGCCTTGGACTAGCCAAAAACATTCAGTACTTC
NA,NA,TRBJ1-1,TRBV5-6,CASSLTANTEAFF,TGTGCCAGCAGCCTAACAGCGAACACTGAAGCTTTCTTT
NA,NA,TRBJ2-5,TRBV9,CASSPPGRRSRETQYF,TGTGCCAGCAGCCCCCCCGGACGTCGGTCACGGGAGACCCAGTACTTC
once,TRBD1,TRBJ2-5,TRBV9,CASSSQGAGETQYF,TGTGCCAGCAGTTCCCAGGGGGCGGGGGAGACCCAGTACTTC
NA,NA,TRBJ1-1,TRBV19,CATFGRHTEAFF,TGTGCCACCTTCGGTCGTCACACTGAAGCTTTCTTT
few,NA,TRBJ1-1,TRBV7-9,CASSLDGAEAFF,TGTGCCAGCAGCTTAGACGGCGCTGAAGCTTTCTTT
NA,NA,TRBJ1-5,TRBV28,CASSQDRIVSNQPQHF,TGTGCCAGCAGCCAGGACAGAATAGTTAGCAATCAGCCCCAGCATTTT
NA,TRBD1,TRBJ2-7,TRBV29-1,CSVEGDRGGPYEQYF,TGCAGCGTTGAAGGCGACAGGGGGGGTCCCTACGAGCAGTACTTC